This T cell receptor (beta chain) was retrieved from a study of T-cell memory formation after mild COVID-19. TCRdb reanalysed the 5' RACE reads using MiXCR and keeps one entry per CDR3 protein. The sample includes about 210,000 distinct CDR3 sequences, 27% of them seen just once. This clonotype was seen a few times. CDR1 is MNHNS, CDR2 SASEGT, per germline. Trimming cost V 4 bases and J 1 base, with 5 bases left between them. This CDR3 comprises 13 residues. This sequence joins TRBV6-1 and TRBJ2-4; D is ambiguous. The sample was PBMCs or a T cell subset sorted from them (not recorded which). The receptor comes from an adult woman who had mild COVID-19 (a few samples of this study predate the infection). Cell type and time point are not known. CDR3 nucleotide sequence: TGTGCCAGCAGTGGGCCTGCCAAAAACATTCAGTACTTC. Translation: CASSGPAKNIQYF.